This T cell receptor beta chain was obtained from a study of T cells in Graves' hyperthyroidism and ophthalmopathy. General study points: The model identified upcoming ophthalmopathy a median 6.5 months ahead of onset.

Germline-derived CDR1 and CDR2 are LNHDA and SQIVND (reference sequence). CDR3 length equals 16 residues. J lost 6 bases, V lost 5 bases, and 9 bases had no gene match. As concerns this clonotype: Its antigen is as yet unknown.

PBMCs came from about 10 ml fresh peripheral blood. Amplified regions were TCR beta CDR3 sequences from RNA transcripts. With the HTBI primer set, the TCR CDR3 went through a first round of RT-PCR. TCRdb reprocessed the multiplex PCR reads with MiXCR, giving one entry per CDR3 protein. The sample yields a few hundred thousand distinct CDR3 sequences, 15% to 17% seen once. Sequenced: blood. V usage is TRBV19 and J usage is TRBJ2-1, with 11 bases identical to TRBD1. The sequence derives from a woman aged 18-29 years with Graves' hyperthyroidism. The CDR3 region has the DNA TGTGCCAGTAGTTTAAATGGGGGACAGGGGGGCAATGAGCAGTTCTTC. Translating gives CASSLNGGQGGNEQFF.